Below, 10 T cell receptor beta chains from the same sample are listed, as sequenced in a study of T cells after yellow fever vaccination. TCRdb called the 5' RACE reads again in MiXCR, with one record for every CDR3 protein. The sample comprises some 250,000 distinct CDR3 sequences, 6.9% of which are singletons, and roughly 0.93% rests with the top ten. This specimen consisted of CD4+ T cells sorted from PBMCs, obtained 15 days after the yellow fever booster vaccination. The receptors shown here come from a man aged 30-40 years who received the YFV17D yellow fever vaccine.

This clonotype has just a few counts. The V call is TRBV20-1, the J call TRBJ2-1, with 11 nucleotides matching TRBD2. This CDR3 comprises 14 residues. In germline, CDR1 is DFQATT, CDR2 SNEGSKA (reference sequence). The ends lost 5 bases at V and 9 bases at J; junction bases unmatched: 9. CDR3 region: CSALVTSGKSEQFF. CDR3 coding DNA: TGCAGTGCTCTGGTGACTAGCGGGAAGAGTGAGCAGTTCTTC.

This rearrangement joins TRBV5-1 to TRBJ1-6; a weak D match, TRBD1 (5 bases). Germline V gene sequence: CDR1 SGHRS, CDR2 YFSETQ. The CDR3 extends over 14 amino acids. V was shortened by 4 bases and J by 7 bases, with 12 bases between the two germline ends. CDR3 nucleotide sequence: TGCGCCAGCAGCGCCGACAGAGCCAATTCACCCCTCCACTTT. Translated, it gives CASSADRANSPLHF.

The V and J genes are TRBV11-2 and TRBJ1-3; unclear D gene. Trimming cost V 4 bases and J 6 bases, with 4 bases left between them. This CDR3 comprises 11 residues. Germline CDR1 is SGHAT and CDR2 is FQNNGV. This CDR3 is CASSSLNTIYF. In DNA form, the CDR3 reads TGTGCCAGCAGCTCCTTAAACACCATATATTTT.

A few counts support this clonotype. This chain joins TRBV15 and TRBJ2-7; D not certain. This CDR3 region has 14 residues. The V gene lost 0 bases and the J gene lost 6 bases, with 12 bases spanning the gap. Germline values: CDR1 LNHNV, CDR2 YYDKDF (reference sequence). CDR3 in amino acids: CATSRELIHPEQYF. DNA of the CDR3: TGTGCCACCAGCAGAGAATTAATTCATCCCGAGCAGTACTTC.

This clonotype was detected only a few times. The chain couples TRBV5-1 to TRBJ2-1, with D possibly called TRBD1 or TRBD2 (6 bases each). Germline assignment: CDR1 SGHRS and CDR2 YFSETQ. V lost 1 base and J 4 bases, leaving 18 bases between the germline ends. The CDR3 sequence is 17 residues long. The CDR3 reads CASSLKMGGRGYNEQFF. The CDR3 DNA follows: TGCGCCAGCAGCTTGAAAATGGGGGGCCGGGGATACAATGAGCAGTTCTTC. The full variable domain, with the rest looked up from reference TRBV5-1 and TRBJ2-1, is KAGVTQTPRYLIKTRGQQVTLSCSPISGHRSVSWYQQTPGQGLQFLFEYFSETQRNKGNFPGRFSGRQFSNSRSEMNVSTLELGDSALYLCASSLKMGGRGYNEQFFGPGTRLTVL.

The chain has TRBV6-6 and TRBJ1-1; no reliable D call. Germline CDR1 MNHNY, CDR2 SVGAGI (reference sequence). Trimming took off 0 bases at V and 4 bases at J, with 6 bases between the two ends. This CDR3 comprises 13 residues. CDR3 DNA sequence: TGTGCCAGCAGTTACTCGACCGTCACTGAAGCTTTCTTT. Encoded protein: CASSYSTVTEAFF.

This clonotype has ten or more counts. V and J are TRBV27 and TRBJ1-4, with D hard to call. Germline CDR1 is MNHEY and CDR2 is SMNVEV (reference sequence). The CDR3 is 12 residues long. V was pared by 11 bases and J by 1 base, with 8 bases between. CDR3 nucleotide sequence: TGTGCCTTGACTGGAACTAATGAAAAACTGTTTTTT. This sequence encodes CALTGTNEKLFF.

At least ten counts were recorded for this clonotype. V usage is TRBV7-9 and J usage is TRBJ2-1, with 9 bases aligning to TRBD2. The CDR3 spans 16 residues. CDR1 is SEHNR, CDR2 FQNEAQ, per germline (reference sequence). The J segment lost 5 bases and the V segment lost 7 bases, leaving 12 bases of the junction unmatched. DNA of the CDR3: TGTGCCAGCAACAGCTTGGATAGCGGGAGCAACAATGAGCAGTTCTTC. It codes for CASNSLDSGSNNEQFF.

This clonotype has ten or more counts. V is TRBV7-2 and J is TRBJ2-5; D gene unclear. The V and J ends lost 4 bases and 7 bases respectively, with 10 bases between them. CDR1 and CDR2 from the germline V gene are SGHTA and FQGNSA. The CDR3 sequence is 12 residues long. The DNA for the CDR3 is TGTGCCAGCAGCTCGCCTTCATCGACCCAGTACTTC. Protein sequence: CASSSPSSTQYF.

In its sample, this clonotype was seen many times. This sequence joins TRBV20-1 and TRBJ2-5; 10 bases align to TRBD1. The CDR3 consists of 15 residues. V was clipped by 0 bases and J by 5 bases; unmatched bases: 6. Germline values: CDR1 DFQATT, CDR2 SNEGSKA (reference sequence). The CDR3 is CSAREIPGQGETQYF. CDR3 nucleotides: TGCAGTGCTAGAGAAATACCGGGACAGGGGGAGACCCAGTACTTC.